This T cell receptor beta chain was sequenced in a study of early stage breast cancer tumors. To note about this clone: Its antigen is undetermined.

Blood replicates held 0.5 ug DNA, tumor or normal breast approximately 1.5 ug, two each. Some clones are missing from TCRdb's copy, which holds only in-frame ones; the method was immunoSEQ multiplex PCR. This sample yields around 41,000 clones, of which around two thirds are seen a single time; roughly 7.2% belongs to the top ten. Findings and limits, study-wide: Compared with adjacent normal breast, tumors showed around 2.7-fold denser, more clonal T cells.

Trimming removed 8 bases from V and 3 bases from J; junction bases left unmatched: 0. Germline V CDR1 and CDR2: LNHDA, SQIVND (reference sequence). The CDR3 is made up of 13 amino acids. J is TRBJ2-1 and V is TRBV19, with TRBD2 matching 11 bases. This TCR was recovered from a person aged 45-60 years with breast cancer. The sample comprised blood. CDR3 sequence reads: CASGTSGYNEQFF. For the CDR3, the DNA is TGTGCCAGTGGGACTAGCGGCTACAATGAGCAGTTCTTC. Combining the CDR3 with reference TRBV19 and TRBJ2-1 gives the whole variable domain DGGITQSPKYLFRKEGQNVTLSCEQNLNHDAMYWYRQDPGQGLRLIYYSQIVNDFQKGDIAEGYSVSREKKESFPLTVTSAQKNPTAFYLCASGTSGYNEQFFGPGTRLTVL.